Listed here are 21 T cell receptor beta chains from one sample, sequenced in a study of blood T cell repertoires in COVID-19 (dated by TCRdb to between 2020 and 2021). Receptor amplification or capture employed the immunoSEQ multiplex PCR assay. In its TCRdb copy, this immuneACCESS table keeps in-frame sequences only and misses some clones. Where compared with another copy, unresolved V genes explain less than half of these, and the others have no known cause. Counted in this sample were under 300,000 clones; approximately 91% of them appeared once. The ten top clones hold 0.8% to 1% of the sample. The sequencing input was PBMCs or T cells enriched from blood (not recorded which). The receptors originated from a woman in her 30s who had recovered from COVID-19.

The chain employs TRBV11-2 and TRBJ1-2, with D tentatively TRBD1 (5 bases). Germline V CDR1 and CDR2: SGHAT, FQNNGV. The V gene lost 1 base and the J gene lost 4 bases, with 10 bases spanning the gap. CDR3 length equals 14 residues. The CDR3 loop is CASSLGDRGYGYTF. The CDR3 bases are TGTGCCAGCAGCTTAGGTGACAGAGGCTATGGCTACACCTTC. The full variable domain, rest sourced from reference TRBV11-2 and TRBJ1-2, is EAGVAQSPRYKIIEKRQSVAFWCNPISGHATLYWYQQILGQGPKLLIQFQNNGVVDDSQLPKDRFSAERLKGVDSTLKIQPAKLEDSAVYLCASSLGDRGYGYTFGSGTRLTVV.

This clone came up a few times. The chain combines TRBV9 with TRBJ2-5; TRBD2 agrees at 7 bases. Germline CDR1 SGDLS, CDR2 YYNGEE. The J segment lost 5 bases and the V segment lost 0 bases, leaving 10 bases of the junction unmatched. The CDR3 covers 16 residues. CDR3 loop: CASSVAGGRAGETQYF. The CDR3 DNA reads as TGTGCCAGCAGCGTAGCTGGGGGGAGGGCAGGTGAGACCCAGTACTTC.

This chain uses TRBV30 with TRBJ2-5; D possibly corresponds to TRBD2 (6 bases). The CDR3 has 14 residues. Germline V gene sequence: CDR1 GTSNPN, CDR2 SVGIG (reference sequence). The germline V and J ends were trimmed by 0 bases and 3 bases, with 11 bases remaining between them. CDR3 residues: CAWSVGGAEETQYF. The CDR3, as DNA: TGTGCCTGGAGTGTAGGCGGGGCCGAAGAGACCCAGTACTTC.

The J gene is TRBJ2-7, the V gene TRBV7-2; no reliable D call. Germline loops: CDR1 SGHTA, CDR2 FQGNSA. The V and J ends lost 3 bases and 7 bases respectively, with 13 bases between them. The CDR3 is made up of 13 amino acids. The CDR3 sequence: CASSFFGSGEQYF. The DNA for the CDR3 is TGTGCCAGCAGCTTCTTCGGATCGGGTGAGCAGTACTTC.

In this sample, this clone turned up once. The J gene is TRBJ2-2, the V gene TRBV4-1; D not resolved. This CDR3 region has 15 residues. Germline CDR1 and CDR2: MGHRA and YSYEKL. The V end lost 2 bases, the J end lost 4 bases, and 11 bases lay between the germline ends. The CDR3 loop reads CASSQLPGVTGELFF. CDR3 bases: TGCGCCAGCAGCCAATTACCTGGAGTCACCGGGGAGCTGTTTTTT.

CDR3 sequence: CASSTVLGTANQPQHF. CDR3 DNA: TGTGCCAGTAGTACCGTACTAGGGACAGCTAATCAGCCCCAGCATTTT. The chain couples TRBV19 to TRBJ1-5, with 7 positions matching TRBD1. V shed 4 bases, J shed 4 bases, and the junction held 10 bases outside the gene matches. The germline gives CDR1 LNHDA, CDR2 SQIVND (reference sequence). The CDR3 is made up of 16 amino acids.

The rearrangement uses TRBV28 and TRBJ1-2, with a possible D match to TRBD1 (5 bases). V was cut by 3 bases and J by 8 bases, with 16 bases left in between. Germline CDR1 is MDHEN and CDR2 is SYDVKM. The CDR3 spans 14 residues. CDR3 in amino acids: CASSFRGGGMGYTF. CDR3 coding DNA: TGTGCCAGCAGTTTCCGCGGGGGGGGTATGGGCTACACCTTC.

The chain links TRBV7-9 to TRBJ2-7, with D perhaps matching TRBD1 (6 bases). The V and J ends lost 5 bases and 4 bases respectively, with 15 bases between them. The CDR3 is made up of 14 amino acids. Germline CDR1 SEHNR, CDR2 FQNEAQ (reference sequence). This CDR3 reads CASSTQGSVYEQYF. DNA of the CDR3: TGTGCCAGCAGCACCCAGGGGAGTGTTTACGAGCAGTACTTC.

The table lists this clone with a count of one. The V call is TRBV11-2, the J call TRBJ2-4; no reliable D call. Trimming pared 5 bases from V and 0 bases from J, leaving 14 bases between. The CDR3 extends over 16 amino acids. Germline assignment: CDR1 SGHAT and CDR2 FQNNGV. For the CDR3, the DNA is TGTGCCAGCAGCGGGCCCGAAACCCTAGCCAAAAACATTCAGTACTTC. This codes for CASSGPETLAKNIQYF.

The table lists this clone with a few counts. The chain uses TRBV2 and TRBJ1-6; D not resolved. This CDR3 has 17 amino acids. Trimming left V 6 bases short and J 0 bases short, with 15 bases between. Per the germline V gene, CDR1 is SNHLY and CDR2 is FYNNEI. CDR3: CASREDGRSSYNSPLHF. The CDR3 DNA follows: TGTGCCAGCAGGGAGGACGGGCGGAGCTCCTATAATTCACCCCTCCACTTT.

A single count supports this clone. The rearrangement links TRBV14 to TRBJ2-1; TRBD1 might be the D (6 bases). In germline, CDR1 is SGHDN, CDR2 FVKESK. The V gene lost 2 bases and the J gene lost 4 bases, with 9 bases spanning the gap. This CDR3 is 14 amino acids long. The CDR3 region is CASSQQTGYNEQFF. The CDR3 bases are TGTGCCAGCAGCCAACAGACAGGTTACAATGAGCAGTTCTTC.

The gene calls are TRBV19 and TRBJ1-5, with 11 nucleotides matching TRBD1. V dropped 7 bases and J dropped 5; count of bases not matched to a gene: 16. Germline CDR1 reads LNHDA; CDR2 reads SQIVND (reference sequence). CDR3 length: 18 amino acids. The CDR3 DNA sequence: TGTGCCAGTACTCCAACCGGGACAGGGGGTATTTTGTATCAGCCCCAGCATTTT. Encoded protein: CASTPTGTGGILYQPQHF. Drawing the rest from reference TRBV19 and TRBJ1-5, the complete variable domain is DGGITQSPKYLFRKEGQNVTLSCEQNLNHDAMYWYRQDPGQGLRLIYYSQIVNDFQKGDIAEGYSVSREKKESFPLTVTSAQKNPTAFYLCASTPTGTGGILYQPQHFGDGTRLSIL.

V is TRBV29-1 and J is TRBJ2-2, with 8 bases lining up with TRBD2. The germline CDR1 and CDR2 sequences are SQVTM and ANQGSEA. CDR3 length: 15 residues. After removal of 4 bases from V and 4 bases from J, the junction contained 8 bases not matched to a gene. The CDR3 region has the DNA TGCAGCGTTGTTCCGGGAGGGGTTGGCACCGGGGAGCTGTTTTTT. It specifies CSVVPGGVGTGELFF.

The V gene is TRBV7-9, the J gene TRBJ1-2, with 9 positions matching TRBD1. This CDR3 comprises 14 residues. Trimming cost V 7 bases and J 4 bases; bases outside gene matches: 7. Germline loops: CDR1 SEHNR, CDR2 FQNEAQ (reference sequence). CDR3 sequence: CASMGQGPSYGYTF. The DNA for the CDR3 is TGTGCCAGCATGGGACAGGGACCTTCCTATGGCTACACCTTC.

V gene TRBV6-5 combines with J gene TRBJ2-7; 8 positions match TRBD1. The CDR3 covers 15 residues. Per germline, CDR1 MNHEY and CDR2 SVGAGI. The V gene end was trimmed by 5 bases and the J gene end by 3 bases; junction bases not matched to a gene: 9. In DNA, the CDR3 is TGTGCCAGCAGTAACGGTAAGGACAGGGACTACGAGCAGTACTTC. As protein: CASSNGKDRDYEQYF.

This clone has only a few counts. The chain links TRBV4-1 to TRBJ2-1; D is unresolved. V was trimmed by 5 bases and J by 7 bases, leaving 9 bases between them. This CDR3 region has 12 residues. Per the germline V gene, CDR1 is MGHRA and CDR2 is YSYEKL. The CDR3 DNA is TGCGCCAGCAGCGGTAGCCCGAATGAGCAGTTCTTC. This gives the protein CASSGSPNEQFF.

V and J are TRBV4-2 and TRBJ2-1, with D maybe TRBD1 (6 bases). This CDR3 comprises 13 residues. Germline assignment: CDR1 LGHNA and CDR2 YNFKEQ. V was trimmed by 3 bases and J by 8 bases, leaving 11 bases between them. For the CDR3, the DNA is TGTGCCAGCAGCCAGGGGGCTGGTGATGAGCAGTTCTTC. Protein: CASSQGAGDEQFF.

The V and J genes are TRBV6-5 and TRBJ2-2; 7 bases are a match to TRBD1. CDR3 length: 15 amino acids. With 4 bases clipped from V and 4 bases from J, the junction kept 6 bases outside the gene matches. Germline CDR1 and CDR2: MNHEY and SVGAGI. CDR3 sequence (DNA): TGTGCCAGCAGTTTTCGGACAGGAGTCACCGGGGAGCTGTTTTTT. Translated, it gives CASSFRTGVTGELFF.

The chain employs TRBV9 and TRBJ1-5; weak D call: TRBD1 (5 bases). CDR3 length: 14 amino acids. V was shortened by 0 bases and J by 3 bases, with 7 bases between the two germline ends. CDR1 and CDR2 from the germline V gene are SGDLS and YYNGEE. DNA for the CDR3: TGTGCCAGCAGCGTAGGGGGCATCAATCAGCCCCAGCATTTT. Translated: CASSVGGINQPQHF.

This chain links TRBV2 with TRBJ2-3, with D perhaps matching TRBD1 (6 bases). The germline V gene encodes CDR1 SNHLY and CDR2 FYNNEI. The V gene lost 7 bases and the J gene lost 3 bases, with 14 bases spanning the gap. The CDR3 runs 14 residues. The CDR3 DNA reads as TGTGCCAGCACAACAACAGGGACAACAGATACGCAGTATTTT. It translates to CASTTTGTTDTQYF.

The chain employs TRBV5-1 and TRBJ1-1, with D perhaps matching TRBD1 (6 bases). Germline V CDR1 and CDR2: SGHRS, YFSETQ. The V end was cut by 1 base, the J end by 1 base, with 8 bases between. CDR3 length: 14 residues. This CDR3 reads CASSLTGSNTEAFF. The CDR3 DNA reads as TGCGCCAGCAGCTTGACAGGGTCGAACACTGAAGCTTTCTTT.